The rows below give T cell receptor beta chains drawn from one sample of a study of chemoradiotherapy in HPV16-positive cancers. Only in-frame clones appear in the TCRdb table, and some are missing; sequencing was by immunoSEQ multiplex PCR. The sample shows some 28,000 clones, 84% of them seen only once. Specimen: blood, collected from a patient who underwent chemoradiotherapy. These receptors all stem from a human donor with HPV-associated anogenital cancer. CDR3s include the opening cysteine and the closing phenylalanine or tryptophan. The D gene is left open where the match is weak. Where a row states a size, it is once, few, many or the class of an expanded clone; other rows omit it.

V gene: TRBV7-3
D gene: TRBD1
clone size: once
J gene: TRBJ2-3
CDR3 protein: CASSPTGDRTDTQYF
CDR3 DNA: TGTGCCAGCAGCCCGACAGGGGATAGGACAGATACGCAGTATTTT

V gene: TRBV2
D gene: .
clone size: .
J gene: TRBJ1-1
CDR3 protein: CASGRRPNTEAFF
CDR3 DNA: TGTGCCAGCGGGAGACGGCCGAACACTGAAGCTTTCTTT

V gene: TRBV15
D gene: TRBD1
clone size: .
J gene: TRBJ1-4
CDR3 protein: CATSTPDRAINEKLFF
CDR3 DNA: TGTGCCACCAGCACACCCGACAGGGCCATTAATGAAAAACTGTTTTTT

V gene: TRBV11-2
D gene: .
clone size: .
J gene: TRBJ1-2
CDR3 protein: CASSLAGPGYGYTF
CDR3 DNA: TGTGCCAGCAGCTTAGCGGGGCCAGGGTATGGCTACACCTTC

V gene: TRBV7-9
D gene: .
clone size: .
J gene: TRBJ1-1
CDR3 protein: CASTPGQMNTEAFF
CDR3 DNA: TGTGCCAGCACCCCGGGACAAATGAACACTGAAGCTTTCTTT

V gene: TRBV5-1
D gene: .
clone size: .
J gene: TRBJ2-1
CDR3 protein: CASSLRDPANEQFF
CDR3 DNA: TGCGCCAGCAGCTTAAGGGACCCCGCCAATGAGCAGTTCTTC

V gene: TRBV27
D gene: TRBD1
clone size: .
J gene: TRBJ2-5
CDR3 protein: CASSPRAGTGSRGSKETQYF
CDR3 DNA: TGTGCCAGCAGTCCCCGGGCCGGGACAGGGTCTAGGGGTTCGAAAGAGACCCAGTACTTC

V gene: TRBV5-4
D gene: .
clone size: .
J gene: TRBJ2-6
CDR3 protein: CASSLEGTGANVLTF
CDR3 DNA: TGTGCCAGCAGCTTGGAGGGGACCGGGGCCAACGTCCTGACTTTC

V gene: TRBV19
D gene: .
clone size: .
J gene: TRBJ1-1
CDR3 protein: CASTGFSTEAFF
CDR3 DNA: TGTGCCAGTACGGGGTTTAGCACTGAAGCTTTCTTT

V gene: TRBV10-1
D gene: TRBD1
clone size: .
J gene: TRBJ2-3
CDR3 protein: CASSEGDREADTQYF
CDR3 DNA: TGCGCCAGCAGTGAGGGGGACAGGGAGGCAGATACGCAGTATTTT

V gene: TRBV9
D gene: TRBD1
clone size: .
J gene: TRBJ1-5
CDR3 protein: CASSQGGGQQPQHF
CDR3 DNA: TGTGCCAGCAGTCAGGGGGGGGGTCAACAGCCCCAGCATTTT

V gene: TRBV5-1
D gene: TRBD1
clone size: .
J gene: TRBJ2-7
CDR3 protein: CASRGQGNPYEQYF
CDR3 DNA: TGCGCCAGCAGGGGACAGGGGAACCCCTACGAGCAGTACTTC

V gene: TRBV5-1
D gene: .
clone size: few
J gene: TRBJ1-3
CDR3 protein: CASGAGGAGNTIYF
CDR3 DNA: TGCGCCAGCGGGGCTGGGGGGGCTGGAAACACCATATATTTT